This T cell receptor (beta chain) was sequenced in a study of blood T cell repertoires in COVID-19. CDR1 and CDR2 from the germline V gene are SGDLS and YYNGEE. The CDR3 is 15 residues long. J lost 4 bases, V lost 4 bases, and 9 bases had no gene match. Produced via immunoSEQ multiplex PCR; TCRdb's table is partial and in-frame only. The sample records hundreds of thousands of clones, 70% to 90% being singletons. The chain recombines TRBV9 with TRBJ1-1; 8 positions match TRBD1. Sequencing was carried out using peripheral blood. This TCR came from a man of 80 years or more with acute or convalescent COVID-19. DNA of the CDR3: TGTGCCAGCAGCCCGAGACAGGGGCCCTTCACTGAAGCTTTCTTT. This translates into CASSPRQGPFTEAFF.